This T cell receptor (beta chain) was captured by sequencing in a study of human thymus T cells. Trimming took off 0 bases at V and 4 bases at J, with 13 bases between the two ends. The CDR3 runs 15 residues. CDR1 and CDR2 (germline): SGHNT, YYREEE (reference sequence). As for this clone: No antigen is known for it.

Obtained as resections during corrective heart surgery, the thymus tissue was then studied. All donors were healthy Finnish infants who were undergoing corrective surgery to treat congenital heart defects. Study conclusions and caveats: Unrelated people showed highly overlapping thymic repertoires, related research reported.

Profiling relied on immunoSEQ multiplex PCR, and the TCRdb table lists in-frame clones only, not all of them. The table records some 120,000 clones, more than 90% of them present only once. The TCR was taken from a boy less than two years old with a congenital heart defect but otherwise immunologically healthy. The sequencing sample was made of thymus tissue. The chain recombines TRBV5-4 with TRBJ1-2, with no clear D. DNA for the CDR3: TGTGCCAGCAGCTTGGCCGGCAGGAGAAGCTATGGCTACACCTTC. Protein product: CASSLAGRRSYGYTF.